The 31 T cell receptor beta chains listed next were all sequenced from one sample in a study of blood T cells in healthy people across ages. Together with a sample-barcoded 5' primer, a J-beta primer mix was included in a second PCR lasting about 7 to 12 cycles. A single record per CDR3 protein comes from TCRdb applying MiXCR to the 5' RACE reads. In the table there are 1.8 million or so distinct CDR3 sequences, around 42% of which are singletons. The specimen sequenced was blood. The receptors come from a human donor in good health.

This chain connects TRBV5-1 to TRBJ2-3; TRBD1 might be the D (6 bases). CDR3 size: 14 residues. Trimming left V 4 bases short and J 5 bases short, with 14 bases between. Germline CDR1 is SGHRS and CDR2 is YFSETQ. CDR3 DNA sequence: TGCGCCAGCAGCCCGGACAGTCCAGGAGATACGCAGTATTTT. Protein sequence: CASSPDSPGDTQYF.

This chain connects TRBV7-6 to TRBJ1-4, with D maybe TRBD1 (6 bases). The V end was cut by 5 bases, the J end by 6 bases, with 22 bases between. This CDR3 region has 17 residues. Germline V gene lookup returns CDR1 SGHVS and CDR2 FNYEAQ. The CDR3 DNA reads as TGTGCCAGCAGCGGCACCCTTCACAGGGAGGGGGATGAAAAACTGTTTTTT. It translates to CASSGTLHREGDEKLFF. The variable domain in full, with the rest retrieved from reference TRBV7-6 and TRBJ1-4, is GAGVSQSPRYKVTKRGQDVALRCDPISGHVSLYWYRQALGQGPEFLTYFNYEAQQDKSGLPNDRFSAERPEGSISTLTIQRTEQRDSAMYRCASSGTLHREGDEKLFFGSGTQLSVL.

CDR3 amino acids: CASSMRAMNSGANVLTF. The CDR3 DNA is TGCGCCAGCAGTATGCGGGCGATGAACTCTGGGGCCAACGTCCTGACTTTC. The chain combines TRBV5-1 with TRBJ2-6; D perhaps matches TRBD2 (5 bases). Germline V gene lookup returns CDR1 SGHRS and CDR2 YFSETQ. The CDR3 is made up of 17 amino acids. V lost 5 bases and J 0 bases, leaving 15 bases between the germline ends. The complete variable domain, with remaining parts taken from reference TRBV5-1 and TRBJ2-6, reads KAGVTQTPRYLIKTRGQQVTLSCSPISGHRSVSWYQQTPGQGLQFLFEYFSETQRNKGNFPGRFSGRQFSNSRSEMNVSTLELGDSALYLCASSMRAMNSGANVLTFGAGSRLTVL.

The chain uses TRBV5-5 and TRBJ2-7, with 9 bases identical to TRBD1. The J segment lost 4 bases and the V segment lost 1 base, leaving 9 bases of the junction unmatched. The CDR3 covers 16 residues. Looked up from germline, CDR1 is SGHKS and CDR2 is YYEKEE (reference sequence). The CDR3 spells CASSLRLTGGWYEQYF. As DNA, the CDR3 is TGTGCCAGCAGCTTGCGATTGACAGGGGGTTGGTACGAGCAGTACTTC.

The genes are TRBV20-1 and TRBJ2-5; TRBD2 matches 10 bases. V shed 3 bases, J shed 6 bases, and the junction held 7 bases outside the gene matches. Germline V gene data show CDR1 as DFQATT and CDR2 as SNEGSKA (reference sequence). The CDR3 spans 14 residues. CDR3 nucleotides: TGCAGTGCTAGGAAATCTAGCGGGGGAAAGACCCAGTACTTC. Its translation: CSARKSSGGKTQYF.

Details on this clonotype: Relative to the germline gene, one junction end is altered; a read error may explain this. The CDR3 DNA is TGTGCCAGCAGCCAAGTCCCCCCAGGGAGGGGTAAGAACACTGAGGCTTTCTTT. Residues: CASSQVPPGRGKNTEAFF. This chain uses TRBV4-2 with TRBJ1-1; TRBD1 might be the D (5 bases). Germline V gene lookup returns CDR1 LGHNA and CDR2 YNFKEQ. There are 18 residues in the CDR3.

Only a few counts were recorded for this clonotype. The chain combines TRBV5-1 with TRBJ2-4, with unresolved D. TRBJ2-7 matches the DNA end more closely, so the J call is doubtful. In germline, CDR1 is SGHRS, CDR2 YFSETQ. The CDR3 spans 13 residues. This CDR3 is CASSLAPEDEQYF. The CDR3 DNA reads as TGCGCCAGCAGCTTGGCCCCGGAAGACGAGCAGTACTTC.

This clonotype was seen just once. V and J are TRBV15 and TRBJ1-5, with no clear D. Germline assignment: CDR1 LNHNV and CDR2 YYDKDF (reference sequence). The germline V and J ends were trimmed by 3 bases and 10 bases, with 13 bases remaining between them. The CDR3 consists of 13 residues. CDR3 residues: CATSSDQVNPQHF. The CDR3 coding sequence is TGTGCCACCAGCAGCGACCAGGTAAACCCCCAGCATTTT.

This clonotype was recorded once. The chain links TRBV9 to TRBJ2-2; D remains unclear. The CDR3 runs to 17 residues. Germline loops: CDR1 SGDLS, CDR2 YYNGEE. Trimming stripped 0 bases from V and 0 bases from J, with 12 bases between. CDR3 loop: CASSVGPKFANTGELFF. CDR3 nucleotide sequence: TGTGCCAGCAGCGTAGGCCCGAAGTTCGCGAACACCGGGGAGCTGTTTTTT.

This chain connects TRBV7-9 to TRBJ2-5; a weak D match, TRBD2 (6 bases). The DNA end is more similar to TRBJ2-7, so the J call may be wrong. The CDR3 consists of 18 residues. CDR1 and CDR2 from the germline V gene are SEHNR and FQNEAQ (reference sequence). CDR3 amino acids: CASSFAVGGRIDNYEQYF. CDR3 nucleotides: TGTGCCAGCAGCTTCGCGGTGGGGGGACGGATAGATAACTACGAGCAGTACTTC.

J is TRBJ2-1 and V is TRBV10-3, with 11 bases aligning to TRBD2. V was clipped by 10 bases and J by 12 bases; unmatched bases: 11. CDR1 ENHRY and CDR2 SYGVKD come from the germline V gene. The CDR3 totals 13 residues. The CDR3 DNA sequence: TGTGCCAGTAGCGGGGGGGCCCTGATGGGGCAGTTCTTC. It specifies CASSGGALMGQFF.

The rearrangement uses TRBV24-1 and TRBJ2-3; 13 nucleotides match TRBD2. This CDR3 has 16 amino acids. With V trimmed by 6 bases and J by 6 bases, 8 bases remained unmatched. CDR1 is KGHDR and CDR2 is SFDVKD in the germline V gene. The CDR3 sequence is CATSRTSGGVGDTQYF. CDR3 coding DNA: TGTGCCACCAGTAGGACTAGCGGGGGAGTCGGGGATACGCAGTATTTT.

The rearrangement links TRBV7-8 to TRBJ2-3; 8 bases match TRBD2. This CDR3 comprises 16 residues. The junction had 5 bases not matched to a gene; V was cut back by 1 base and J by 2 bases. Germline V CDR1 and CDR2: SGHVS, FQNEAQ. In nucleotides, the CDR3 is TGTGCCAGCAGCTTAGACCCGGGGGGGCCCACAGATACGCAGTATTTT. Amino acid sequence: CASSLDPGGPTDTQYF.

CDR3 DNA sequence: TGTGCCAGCAGCTGGGACAAGGGACAGGGATCCTACGAGCAGTACTTC. Its translation: CASSWDKGQGSYEQYF. V usage is TRBV7-9 and J usage is TRBJ2-7; TRBD1 matches 9 bases. J lost 1 base, V lost 4 bases, and 8 bases had no gene match. Per the germline V gene, CDR1 is SEHNR and CDR2 is FQNEAQ (reference sequence). The CDR3 is 16 residues long.

The chain links TRBV9 to TRBJ1-2, with D unresolved. This CDR3 spans 14 amino acids. Germline V gives CDR1 SGDLS, CDR2 YYNGEE. V lost 4 bases, J lost 5 bases, and 15 bases lay in between. The CDR3 loop is CASSPHPEDYGYTF. DNA of the CDR3: TGTGCCAGCAGCCCCCACCCGGAGGATTATGGCTACACCTTC.

The table lists this clonotype with many counts. DNA for the CDR3: TGCAGTGCTAGGGACGGACAGGGGGCACCCCCCTTGTATGGCTACACCTTC. Its translation: CSARDGQGAPPLYGYTF. V and J are TRBV20-1 and TRBJ1-2; TRBD1 matches 11 bases. The CDR3 length is 17 residues. Germline V gene sequence: CDR1 DFQATT, CDR2 SNEGSKA (reference sequence). V lost 3 bases and J lost 5; bases outside the gene matches: 14.

This clonotype appeared a few times. V gene TRBV25-1 combines with J gene TRBJ1-2; TRBD1 matches 7 bases. Per the germline V gene, CDR1 is MGHDK and CDR2 is SYGVNS. Unmatched junction bases numbered 13, after V lost 8 bases and J lost 4 bases. CDR3 length equals 15 residues. CDR3 sequence reads: CASLPRDRTFYGYTF. Here the CDR3 DNA reads TGTGCCAGCCTCCCCAGGGACAGAACCTTCTATGGCTACACCTTC.

The chain links TRBV7-2 to TRBJ2-1, with D maybe TRBD1 (6 bases). V was cut by 2 bases and J by 5 bases, with 10 bases left in between. The CDR3 has 14 amino acids. CDR1 and CDR2 from the germline V gene are SGHTA and FQGNSA. The CDR3 loop reads CASSLTGPHNEQFF. CDR3 in DNA: TGTGCCAGCAGCTTAACAGGGCCCCACAATGAGCAGTTCTTC.

This sequence joins TRBV7-2 and TRBJ2-5; TRBD1 matches 8 bases. J was trimmed by 5 bases and V by 1 base; bases with no gene match: 9. CDR1 is SGHTA and CDR2 is FQGNSA in the germline V gene. The CDR3 contains 16 residues. The CDR3 reads CASSLESTGGWETQYF. The DNA for the CDR3 is TGTGCCAGCAGCTTAGAGTCCACAGGGGGTTGGGAGACCCAGTACTTC.

The DNA for the CDR3 is TGCAGTGCTGACCCCTCGGGGGCGGGGGGCTATGGCTACACCTTC. Its protein product is CSADPSGAGGYGYTF. This chain uses TRBV20-1 with TRBJ1-2; D might be TRBD1 (6 bases). The germline CDR1 and CDR2 sequences are DFQATT and SNEGSKA (reference sequence). The CDR3 extends over 15 amino acids. Trimming removed 5 bases at V and 4 bases at J, with 20 bases between.

V usage is TRBV18 and J usage is TRBJ2-7; TRBD1 aligns across 7 bases. Germline V lookup: CDR1 KGHSH, CDR2 LQKENI. The CDR3 totals 14 residues. V trimming: 6 bases; J trimming: 2 bases; junction bases outside the gene matches: 7. The CDR3 DNA reads as TGTGCCAGCTCCATTAGGGGACAGACCTACGAGCAGTACTTC. This translates into CASSIRGQTYEQYF.

This clonotype occurred a few times. The chain couples TRBV29-1 to TRBJ1-1; 12 bases are a match to TRBD1. Germline trimming cut 6 bases from V and 4 bases from J; bases unmatched to any gene: 3. Germline loops: CDR1 SQVTM, CDR2 ANQGSEA. This CDR3 is 13 amino acids long. CDR3 residues: CSVAGQGATEAFF. The DNA of the CDR3 is TGCAGCGTAGCGGGACAGGGGGCCACTGAAGCTTTCTTT.

The chain joins TRBV10-3 to TRBJ2-1; 9 bases are shared with TRBD2. V gave up 5 bases and J gave up 1 base; unmatched junction bases: 3. The CDR3 is 15 residues long. CDR1 is ENHRY and CDR2 is SYGVKD in the germline V gene. Here the CDR3 DNA reads TGTGCCATCAGTTTAGCGGGGGAATCCTACAATGAGCAGTTCTTC. Its protein is CAISLAGESYNEQFF.

The J gene is TRBJ1-2, the V gene TRBV20-1, with D possibly matching TRBD1 (6 bases). The length of the CDR3 is 14 residues. Germline V gives CDR1 DFQATT, CDR2 SNEGSKA (reference sequence). V shed 0 bases and J shed 5 bases, with 13 bases lying between them. The CDR3 loop is CSARDRTAEYGYTF. In DNA, the CDR3 is TGCAGTGCTAGAGATAGGACAGCAGAGTATGGCTACACCTTC.

The chain carries TRBV9 and TRBJ2-7; 11 positions agree with TRBD1. From germline, CDR1 is SGDLS and CDR2 YYNGEE. Germline trimming cut 3 bases from V and 9 bases from J; bases unmatched to any gene: 8. CDR3 length: 14 residues. CDR3 coding DNA: TGTGCCAGCAGCGAACGGGGACAGGGGGATCGGCAGTACTTC. This codes for CASSERGQGDRQYF.

CDR3 DNA sequence: TGTGCCAGCAGCTTATGGGGTTGGCTTGGCTCTGGGGCCAACGTCCTGACTTTC. As protein: CASSLWGWLGSGANVLTF. V usage is TRBV7-9 and J usage is TRBJ2-6; no clear D gene. V was pared by 2 bases and J by 0 bases, with 14 bases between. Germline V gives CDR1 SEHNR, CDR2 FQNEAQ (reference sequence). The CDR3 spans 18 residues.

This clonotype was counted a few times. V gene TRBV6-5 combines with J gene TRBJ2-7; a weak D match, TRBD2 (5 bases). The CDR3 runs to 14 residues. Per germline, CDR1 MNHEY and CDR2 SVGAGI. V was shortened by 5 bases and J by 0 bases, with 11 bases between the two germline ends. This CDR3 reads CASSRTFSSYEQYF. The CDR3 DNA follows: TGTGCCAGCAGTAGGACTTTCAGCTCCTACGAGCAGTACTTC.

This chain uses TRBV29-1 with TRBJ2-2; weak D call: TRBD1 (5 bases). Germline CDR1 reads SQVTM; CDR2 reads ANQGSEA. The CDR3 length is 14 residues. V was shortened by 6 bases and J by 0 bases, with 11 bases between the two germline ends. CDR3 in amino acids: CSVGKGTNTGELFF. Here the CDR3 DNA reads TGCAGCGTCGGCAAGGGGACGAACACCGGGGAGCTGTTTTTT.

The genes are TRBV15 and TRBJ2-1, with a possible D match to TRBD1 (6 bases). CDR1 is LNHNV, CDR2 YYDKDF, per germline (reference sequence). This CDR3 is built from 17 residues. Trimming stripped 1 base from V and 7 bases from J, with 20 bases between. The CDR3 reads CATSRVLTQQGGNEQFF. Written as DNA, the CDR3 is TGTGCCACCAGCAGAGTCCTGACGCAACAGGGTGGGAATGAGCAGTTCTTC.

The V call is TRBV12-3 or TRBV12-4, the J call TRBJ2-1; no definite D call. The CDR3 covers 11 residues. Trimming shortened V by 5 bases and J by 11 bases, and 10 bases separated the two germline ends. The CDR3, as DNA: TGTGCCAGCAGTCAAAGGGTTAAGCAGTTCTTC. Encoded protein: CASSQRVKQFF.

The J gene is TRBJ2-5, the V gene TRBV12-3 or TRBV12-4; possibly TRBD2 for D (7 bases). The CDR3 loop spans 12 amino acids. Between the trimmed V and J ends, which lost 8 bases and 4 bases, there was a span of 11 bases. The CDR3 loop is CASGGGVETQYF. The CDR3 DNA reads TGTGCCAGCGGAGGGGGGGTAGAGACCCAGTACTTC.